Below, 22 T cell receptor beta chains from the same sample are listed, as sequenced in a study of T cell changes during pregnancy in multiple sclerosis. Assay used: immunoSEQ multiplex PCR; TCRdb lists only in-frame clones, some missing. This sample has 45,000 to 60,000 clones, with about 91% found just once. The input for sequencing was CD4+ T cells from peripheral blood mononuclear cells, taken in the second trimester of pregnancy. The receptors here all came from a female donor with multiple sclerosis, enrolled in a pregnancy study.

The V call is TRBV5-1, the J call TRBJ1-1; 7 bases fit TRBD1. Losses at the gene ends were 1 base for V and 7 bases for J; bases not matched to a gene: 10. This CDR3 contains 15 residues. Germline CDR1 is SGHRS and CDR2 is YFSETQ. The CDR3 region has the DNA TGCGCCAGCAGCTTGAACACAGGGGCGCAGGTTGAAGCTTTCTTT. Translated, it gives CASSLNTGAQVEAFF.

This clone has just one count. This chain joins TRBV6-1 and TRBJ1-3; no firm D call. This CDR3 comprises 14 residues. Germline-derived CDR1 and CDR2 are MNHNS and SASEGT. V lost 6 bases and J 2 bases, leaving 11 bases between the germline ends. In nucleotides, the CDR3 is TGTGCCAGCAGCCGGGATTTGGCTGGAAACACCATATATTTT. This encodes CASSRDLAGNTIYF.

The genes are TRBV18 and TRBJ1-1; D is uncertain. Trimming took off 3 bases at V and 3 bases at J, with 11 bases between the two ends. Germline V gene sequence: CDR1 KGHSH, CDR2 LQKENI. The CDR3 is 14 amino acids. For the CDR3, the DNA is TGTGCCAGCTCACCCCCGGGATGGGACACTGAAGCTTTCTTT. It translates to CASSPPGWDTEAFF.

This clone was picked up one time. The chain is built from TRBV7-7 and TRBJ2-3, with 11 bases matching TRBD2. The CDR3 totals 15 residues. V was clipped by 5 bases and J by 3 bases; unmatched bases: 4. Germline CDR1 and CDR2: SSHAT and FNYEAQ (reference sequence). DNA of the CDR3: TGTGCCAGCAGCGAGGGACTAGCGGAGACAGATACGCAGTATTTT. Protein: CASSEGLAETDTQYF.

The chain couples TRBV28 to TRBJ2-3; 14 bases are a match to TRBD2. Germline values: CDR1 MDHEN, CDR2 SYDVKM. This CDR3 comprises 18 residues. Trimming removed 1 base from V and 3 bases from J; junction bases left unmatched: 6. CDR3 nucleotides: TGTGCCAGCAGTTTATACGGACTAGCGGGAGGAGGTACAGATACGCAGTATTTT. Protein product: CASSLYGLAGGGTDTQYF.

The rearrangement links TRBV5-4 to TRBJ2-5, with TRBD2 identical over 9 bases. Trimming removed 4 bases from V and 0 bases from J; junction bases left unmatched: 16. Germline V gene sequence: CDR1 SGHNT, CDR2 YYREEE (reference sequence). There are 19 residues in the CDR3. This CDR3 reads CASSPGGSGREGYQETQYF. The CDR3 bases are TGTGCCAGCAGCCCCGGGGGTAGCGGGAGAGAGGGGTACCAAGAGACCCAGTACTTC. Together with reference TRBV5-4 and TRBJ2-5, the CDR3 gives the full variable domain: ETGVTQSPTHLIKTRGQQVTLRCSSQSGHNTVSWYQQALGQGPQFIFQYYREEENGRGNFPPRFSGLQFPNYSSELNVNALELDDSALYLCASSPGGSGREGYQETQYFGPGTRLLVL.

The chain has TRBV6-1 and TRBJ1-1; unclear D gene. Germline CDR1 MNHNS, CDR2 SASEGT. The ends were cut back, 6 bases at V and 1 base at J, with 9 bases in the middle. The CDR3 consists of 13 residues. CDR3 nucleotides: TGTGCCAGCAGCCAAAAGCAGAACACTGAAGCTTTCTTT. Translated, it gives CASSQKQNTEAFF.

This chain links TRBV5-4 with TRBJ2-1; 11 nucleotides match TRBD1. The trim removed 4 bases at V and 6 bases at J, leaving 6 bases unmatched. Germline loops: CDR1 SGHNT, CDR2 YYREEE (reference sequence). This CDR3 contains 15 residues. The CDR3: CASSLKDRGLNEQFF. CDR3 nucleotide sequence: TGTGCCAGCAGCCTAAAGGACAGGGGGCTCAATGAGCAGTTCTTC.

The J gene is TRBJ2-7, the V gene TRBV5-1; D perhaps matches TRBD2 (6 bases). The V end was cut by 5 bases, the J end by 0 bases, with 9 bases between. The CDR3 sequence is 13 residues long. Germline CDR1 and CDR2: SGHRS and YFSETQ. CDR3 coding DNA: TGCGCCAGCAGTCGGGGGAGCTCCTACGAGCAGTACTTC. Translated, it gives CASSRGSSYEQYF.

For this clone: Distinct nucleotide sequences in the sample also encode this CDR3. This rearrangement joins TRBV5-4 to TRBJ2-2; 9 nucleotides line up with TRBD2. J lost 5 bases, V lost 2 bases, and 1 base had no gene match. CDR1 SGHNT and CDR2 YYREEE come from the germline V gene (reference sequence). This CDR3 comprises 14 residues. CDR3 residues: CASSLAGGTGELFF. The DNA of the CDR3 is TGTGCCAGCAGCTTAGCGGGAGGAACCGGGGAGCTGTTTTTT.

The chain carries TRBV28 and TRBJ2-2, with D possibly being TRBD2 (7 bases). Germline V CDR1 and CDR2: MDHEN, SYDVKM. The CDR3 is 15 residues long. The V gene lost 4 bases and the J gene lost 5 bases, with 14 bases spanning the gap. Here the CDR3 DNA reads TGTGCCAGCAGTTCCAAGGGGGGGTGGACCGGGGAGCTGTTTTTT. It translates to CASSSKGGWTGELFF.

The chain uses TRBV5-1 and TRBJ2-5, with TRBD2 matching 9 bases. J lost 4 bases, V lost 6 bases, and 10 bases had no gene match. The length of the CDR3 is 15 residues. The V gene's germline CDR1 is SGHRS and CDR2 YFSETQ. Here the CDR3 DNA reads TGCGCCAGCAAGCGGGAGGCCCGAGCGTTAGAGACCCAGTACTTC. This gives the protein CASKREARALETQYF.

The chain combines TRBV5-1 with TRBJ2-1; the match to TRBD2 covers 7 bases. The CDR3 extends over 15 amino acids. V dropped 3 bases and J dropped 5; count of bases not matched to a gene: 8. In germline, CDR1 is SGHRS, CDR2 YFSETQ. The CDR3 here is CASSWGGDTNNEQFF. The CDR3 DNA is TGCGCCAGCAGCTGGGGGGGTGACACTAACAATGAGCAGTTCTTC.

The chain carries TRBV2 and TRBJ1-2; 7 nucleotides match TRBD1. Looked up from germline, CDR1 is SNHLY and CDR2 is FYNNEI. The length of the CDR3 is 13 residues. V lost 7 bases to trimming and J lost 5 bases; unmatched junction nucleotides: 7. Written as DNA, the CDR3 is TGTGCCAGCAATCTAGAACAGGGGTATGGCTACACCTTC. Translation gives CASNLEQGYGYTF.

This sequence joins TRBV2 and TRBJ1-2, with TRBD1 identical over 8 bases. Germline CDR1 is SNHLY and CDR2 is FYNNEI. Germline trimming cut 3 bases from V and 4 bases from J; bases unmatched to any gene: 4. The CDR3 is made up of 14 amino acids. CDR3 sequence reads: CASSDPGGSYGYTF. In nucleotides, the CDR3 is TGTGCCAGCAGTGACCCAGGGGGCTCCTATGGCTACACCTTC.

This clone was seen just once. The V call is TRBV14, the J call TRBJ2-3, with 7 bases aligning to TRBD2. This CDR3 is 16 amino acids long. Germline trimming cut 3 bases from V and 3 bases from J; bases unmatched to any gene: 9. Germline CDR1 and CDR2: SGHDN and FVKESK. The CDR3 loop reads CASSQLRGGGTDTQYF. CDR3 DNA: TGTGCCAGCAGCCAGCTTCGGGGCGGGGGTACAGATACGCAGTATTTT.

The chain employs TRBV19 and TRBJ2-3; D gene ambiguous. Trimming shortened V by 4 bases and J by 3 bases, and 8 bases separated the two germline ends. This CDR3 is 13 amino acids long. Germline values: CDR1 LNHDA, CDR2 SQIVND (reference sequence). CDR3 coding DNA: TGTGCCAGTAGTAAATTAGTGACAGATACGCAGTATTTT. Residues: CASSKLVTDTQYF.

This rearrangement joins TRBV7-6 to TRBJ2-1; 10 nucleotides align to TRBD2. The ends lost 5 bases at V and 9 bases at J; junction bases unmatched: 13. Germline CDR1 is SGHVS and CDR2 is FNYEAQ. The CDR3 has 16 amino acids. CDR3 amino acids: CASSGVAGGPNTEQFF. In nucleotides, the CDR3 is TGTGCCAGCAGCGGAGTAGCGGGGGGACCTAATACTGAGCAGTTCTTC. The full variable domain, rest sourced from reference TRBV7-6 and TRBJ2-1, is GAGVSQSPRYKVTKRGQDVALRCDPISGHVSLYWYRQALGQGPEFLTYFNYEAQQDKSGLPNDRFSAERPEGSISTLTIQRTEQRDSAMYRCASSGVAGGPNTEQFFGPGTRLTVL.

The chain has TRBV5-1 and TRBJ2-2, with TRBD2 matching over 8 bases. V dropped 4 bases and J dropped 6; count of bases not matched to a gene: 11. The length of the CDR3 is 16 residues. Germline V gene lookup returns CDR1 SGHRS and CDR2 YFSETQ. The CDR3, as DNA: TGCGCCAGCAGCGTCCAGGGCGGAGCGGGAGCCGGGGAGCTGTTTTTT. This codes for CASSVQGGAGAGELFF.

The chain carries TRBV5-6 and TRBJ2-1; D unclear. The CDR3 spans 15 residues. The V end lost 2 bases, the J end lost 0 bases, and 9 bases lay between the germline ends. The germline CDR1 and CDR2 sequences are SGHDT and YYEEEE. CDR3 protein: CASSLLSSSYNEQFF. CDR3 nucleotide sequence: TGTGCCAGCAGCTTACTTTCGAGCTCCTACAATGAGCAGTTCTTC.

This clone was seen once. The rearrangement links TRBV9 to TRBJ2-3, with D maybe TRBD1 (6 bases). This CDR3 has 14 amino acids. V lost 3 bases to trimming and J lost 4 bases, with 12 bases between them. Germline CDR1 is SGDLS and CDR2 is YYNGEE. Here the CDR3 DNA reads TGTGCCAGCAGCGCCGTCAGGGGCGCAGATACGCAGTATTTT. This gives the protein CASSAVRGADTQYF.

The chain couples TRBV11-3 to TRBJ1-3; D is perhaps TRBD1 (6 bases). V lost 0 bases, J lost 0 bases, and 15 bases lay in between. The CDR3 is made up of 18 amino acids. CDR1 SGHNT and CDR2 YENEEA come from the germline V gene. CDR3 region: CASSLDLGQQVSGNTIYF. For the CDR3, the DNA is TGTGCCAGCAGCTTAGACCTAGGACAGCAAGTCTCTGGAAACACCATATATTTT. The full variable domain, in which reference TRBV11-3 and TRBJ1-3 provide the parts outside the CDR3, is EAGVVQSPRYKIIEKKQPVAFWCNPISGHNTLYWYLQNLGQGPELLIRYENEEAVDDSQLPKDRFSAERLKGVDSTLKIQPAELGDSAVYLCASSLDLGQQVSGNTIYFGEGSWLTVV.